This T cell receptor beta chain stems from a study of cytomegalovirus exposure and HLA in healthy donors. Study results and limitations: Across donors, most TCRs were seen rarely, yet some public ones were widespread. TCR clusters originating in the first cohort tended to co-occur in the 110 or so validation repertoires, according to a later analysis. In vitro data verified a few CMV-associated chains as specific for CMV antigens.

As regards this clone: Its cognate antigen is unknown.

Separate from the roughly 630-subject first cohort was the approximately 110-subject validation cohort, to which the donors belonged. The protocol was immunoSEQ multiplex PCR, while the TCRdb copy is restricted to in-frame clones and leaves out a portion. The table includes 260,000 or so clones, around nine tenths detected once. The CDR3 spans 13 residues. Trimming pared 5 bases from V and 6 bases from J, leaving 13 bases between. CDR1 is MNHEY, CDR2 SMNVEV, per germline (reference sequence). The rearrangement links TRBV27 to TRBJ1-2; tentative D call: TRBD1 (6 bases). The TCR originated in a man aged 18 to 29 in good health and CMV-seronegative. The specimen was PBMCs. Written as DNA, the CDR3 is TGTGCCAGCAGTACCCGGGACACCCATGGCTACACCTTC. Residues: CASSTRDTHGYTF.